Following are 21 T cell receptor beta chains from one sample sequenced in a study of blood T cell repertoires in COVID-19. TCRdb's table, derived via immunoSEQ multiplex PCR, lists solely in-frame clones and lacks some. The table shows about 370,000 clones, with approximately 92% occurring only once. Sequenced material: PBMCs or T cells enriched from blood (not recorded which). Receptors were obtained from a man between 18 and 29 years old who had recovered from COVID-19.

The chain links TRBV5-3 to TRBJ1-1, with D unclear. TRBV5-3 is known as an ORF, though its function is uncertain. V lost 6 bases to trimming and J lost 1 base, with 10 bases between them. The length of the CDR3 is 13 residues. The CDR3 nucleotides are TGTGCCAGAATCGAGAGCGAGAACACTGAAGCTTTCTTT. As protein: CARIESENTEAFF.

The chain couples TRBV18 to TRBJ1-5, with D possibly being TRBD1 (6 bases). Germline V gives CDR1 KGHSH, CDR2 LQKENI. This CDR3 is 16 amino acids long. Trimming took 2 bases from V and 0 from J, leaving 11 bases between them. CDR3 sequence reads: CASSPSQGSSNQPQHF. The DNA for the CDR3 is TGTGCCAGCTCACCATCACAGGGCAGTAGCAATCAGCCCCAGCATTTT.

The rearrangement uses TRBV9 and TRBJ2-3, with 7 bases fitting TRBD2. CDR1 and CDR2 (germline): SGDLS, YYNGEE. Trimming took 6 bases from V and 2 from J; bases not matched to a gene: 6. This CDR3 spans 14 amino acids. CDR3 loop: CASTPGTNTDTQYF. The CDR3 DNA reads TGTGCCAGCACCCCTGGGACTAACACAGATACGCAGTATTTT.

The chain recombines TRBV5-8 with TRBJ2-7; 8 nucleotides line up with TRBD1. There are 17 residues in the CDR3. V gave up 2 bases and J gave up 0 bases; unmatched junction bases: 10. Germline assignment: CDR1 SGHTS and CDR2 YDEGEE. CDR3 region: CASSFTTGGTSSYEQYF. The CDR3, as DNA: TGTGCCAGCAGCTTCACTACAGGGGGGACTTCCTCCTACGAGCAGTACTTC.

The genes are TRBV28 and TRBJ2-2, with a possible D match to TRBD1 (6 bases). Trimming removed 6 bases at V and 2 bases at J, with 13 bases between. This CDR3 is built from 15 residues. Germline assignment: CDR1 MDHEN and CDR2 SYDVKM. CDR3 DNA: TGTGCCAGCAGGAGGGCACAGGGCAACACCGGGGAGCTGTTTTTT. Translation gives CASRRAQGNTGELFF.

This clone was seen only a few times. The V gene is TRBV2, the J gene TRBJ2-7; 15 bases match TRBD2. The germline CDR1 and CDR2 sequences are SNHLY and FYNNEI. This CDR3 is built from 16 residues. V shed 7 bases and J 6 bases; nucleotides not matched to a gene: 10. The CDR3 here is CASTPGLAGGPSEQYF. As DNA, the CDR3 is TGTGCCAGCACGCCAGGACTAGCGGGGGGGCCTTCCGAGCAGTACTTC.

The V and J genes are TRBV28 and TRBJ1-3; 8 bases align to TRBD1. This CDR3 spans 14 amino acids. Germline CDR1 MDHEN, CDR2 SYDVKM. Trimming removed 6 bases from V and 3 bases from J; junction bases left unmatched: 4. The CDR3 DNA sequence: TGTGCCAGCAGCGACAGGGGAAGTGGAAACACCATATATTTT. Protein sequence: CASSDRGSGNTIYF.

The rearrangement uses TRBV10-3 and TRBJ2-5; 11 bases match TRBD1. Germline-derived CDR1 and CDR2 are ENHRY and SYGVKD. The CDR3 totals 15 residues. V lost 2 bases to trimming and J lost 4 bases; unmatched junction nucleotides: 3. CDR3 in DNA: TGTGCCATCAGTGAGGCGGACAGGGGGCCAGAGACCCAGTACTTC. This sequence encodes CAISEADRGPETQYF.

The chain combines TRBV27 with TRBJ1-1, with a weak D call TRBD1 (5 bases). V dropped 3 bases and J dropped 1 base, with 9 bases sitting between them. This CDR3 contains 14 residues. The germline V gene has CDR1 MNHEY and CDR2 SMNVEV (reference sequence). In DNA, the CDR3 is TGTGCCAGCAGTTTCAGGGTTGAGAACACTGAAGCTTTCTTT. Protein sequence: CASSFRVENTEAFF.

This clone came up once. The chain couples TRBV19 to TRBJ2-7, with TRBD1 matching 7 bases. Germline V CDR1 and CDR2: LNHDA, SQIVND (reference sequence). The ends lost 5 bases at V and 6 bases at J; junction bases unmatched: 10. The CDR3 totals 14 residues. The CDR3, as DNA: TGTGCCAGTAGTCCTCAGGGGGACCGTAGCGAGCAGTACTTC. This encodes CASSPQGDRSEQYF.

This chain links TRBV6-2 or TRBV6-3 with TRBJ1-1; the D gene is possibly TRBD1 (5 bases). The CDR3 is 11 residues long. The V end lost 5 bases, the J end lost 11 bases, and 12 bases lay between the germline ends. Germline CDR1 and CDR2: MNHEY and SVGEGT. The DNA of the CDR3 is TGTGCCAGCAGTCGAGGGACTCGGGCTTTCTTT. Translated, it gives CASSRGTRAFF.

Points on this clone: Other DNA sequences in the sample encode the same CDR3. J is TRBJ2-2 and V is TRBV5-1; perhaps TRBD1 as D (5 bases). V was pared by 0 bases and J by 4 bases, with 7 bases between. Germline values: CDR1 SGHRS, CDR2 YFSETQ. CDR3 length: 14 amino acids. The CDR3 nucleotides are TGCGCCAGCAGCTTGGGGCAGGGCACCGGGGAGCTGTTTTTT. Translation gives CASSLGQGTGELFF.

The chain carries TRBV6-5 and TRBJ2-5; 8 positions agree with TRBD1. Germline V gene data show CDR1 as MNHEY and CDR2 as SVGAGI. The CDR3 loop spans 14 amino acids. V lost 6 bases and J lost 1; bases outside the gene matches: 4. CDR3 nucleotide sequence: TGTGCCAGCAGGATTGGGACAGGCCAAGAGACCCAGTACTTC. Its protein product is CASRIGTGQETQYF.

The chain has TRBV5-8 and TRBJ2-3; TRBD1 might be the D (5 bases). Trimming took 0 bases from V and 2 from J, leaving 13 bases between them. CDR1 and CDR2 (germline): SGHTS, YDEGEE. The CDR3 length is 16 residues. The CDR3 DNA sequence: TGTGCCAGCAGCTTGGGACAGACACTACTCACAGATACGCAGTATTTT. It translates to CASSLGQTLLTDTQYF.

J is TRBJ1-1 and V is TRBV6-5, with a tentative D call TRBD1 (5 bases). Trimming shortened V by 10 bases and J by 0 bases, and 15 bases separated the two germline ends. The CDR3 is 14 residues long. CDR1 and CDR2 (germline): MNHEY, SVGAGI. DNA for the CDR3: TGTGCCACCTCCCCTGACAGATTGAACACTGAAGCTTTCTTT. It translates to CATSPDRLNTEAFF.

This sequence joins TRBV3-1 (or the pseudogene TRBV3-2) and TRBJ1-1; unclear D gene. This CDR3 has 14 residues. Trimming removed 1 base from V and 4 bases from J, with 10 bases in between. Germline loops: CDR1 LGHDT, CDR2 YNNKEL (reference sequence). The CDR3 reads CASSQALTSTEAFF. CDR3 sequence (DNA): TGTGCCAGCAGCCAAGCATTAACGAGCACTGAAGCTTTCTTT.

V and J are TRBV6-5 and TRBJ1-3; perhaps TRBD1 as D (5 bases). CDR1 MNHEY and CDR2 SVGAGI come from the germline V gene. Trimming left V 10 bases short and J 3 bases short, with 13 bases between. The CDR3 is made up of 13 amino acids. The CDR3 loop is CATKPGLGNTIYF. The CDR3 DNA reads as TGTGCCACCAAGCCAGGGCTTGGAAACACCATATATTTT.

This sequence joins TRBV7-9 and TRBJ1-2; no clear D gene. Trimming removed 5 bases at V and 3 bases at J, with 13 bases between. There are 14 residues in the CDR3. Germline CDR1 is SEHNR and CDR2 is FQNEAQ (reference sequence). The CDR3 DNA reads as TGTGCCAGCAGCCCAAATACGGGGTACTATGGCTACACCTTC. Residues: CASSPNTGYYGYTF.

The V call is TRBV12-3 or TRBV12-4, the J call TRBJ2-1; 7 nucleotides match TRBD1. The ends lost 5 bases at V and 9 bases at J; junction bases unmatched: 4. The CDR3 sequence is 12 residues long. CDR3 DNA: TGTGCCAGCAGTCGGGACAGCGGTGAGCAGTTCTTC. This encodes CASSRDSGEQFF.

The rearrangement joins TRBV6-1 to TRBJ1-6; unclear D gene. The CDR3 totals 15 residues. The germline V and J ends were trimmed by 3 bases and 0 bases, with 6 bases remaining between them. Germline lookup yields CDR1 MNHNS and CDR2 SASEGT. The CDR3 spells CASSDASSYNSPLHF. The CDR3 DNA reads TGTGCCAGCAGTGATGCGAGCTCCTATAATTCACCCCTCCACTTT.

The chain joins TRBV10-2 to TRBJ2-7, with D possibly TRBD2 on 5 matching bases. Looked up from germline, CDR1 is WSHSY and CDR2 is SAAADI. This CDR3 has 14 amino acids. V lost 0 bases to trimming and J lost 3 bases, with 9 bases between them. CDR3 amino acids: CASSESGVVYEQYF. CDR3 in DNA: TGCGCCAGCAGTGAGTCGGGAGTCGTCTACGAGCAGTACTTC.